Each of the 27 T cell receptor beta chains below was sequenced from the same sample in a study of T cell responses to AZD1222 COVID-19 vaccine. Sequencing used immunoSEQ multiplex PCR; TCRdb keeps in-frame clones, though not all of them. The top ten hold 1.7% of the sample, which has some 200,000 clones, roughly 94% seen once. Sequenced here: peripheral blood, sampled 28 days after the second dose of the MenACWY control vaccine. Receptors originate from an adult who received the MenACWY meningococcal vaccine as a control.

V is TRBV10-3 and J is TRBJ1-1; unclear D gene. The CDR3 spans 12 residues. The germline V gene has CDR1 ENHRY and CDR2 SYGVKD. Trimming pared 4 bases from V and 1 base from J, leaving 4 bases between. The CDR3 DNA sequence: TGTGCCATCAGTGTGGAGAACACTGAAGCTTTCTTT. As protein: CAISVENTEAFF.

To note about this clone: This sample includes further DNA sequences coding for the same CDR3. J is TRBJ2-5 and V is TRBV28, with D hard to call. Germline assignment: CDR1 MDHEN and CDR2 SYDVKM. Trimming cost V 2 bases and J 5 bases, with 3 bases left between them. The CDR3 runs to 11 residues. The CDR3 DNA sequence: TGTGCCAGCAGTTTACGGGAGACCCAGTACTTC. Protein product: CASSLRETQYF. The complete variable domain, with remaining parts taken from reference TRBV28 and TRBJ2-5, reads DVKVTQSSRYLVKRTGEKVFLECVQDMDHENMFWYRQDPGLGLRLIYFSYDVKMKEKGDIPEGYSVSREKKERFSLILESASTNQTSMYLCASSLRETQYFGPGTRLLVL.

This clone has a single count. The chain is built from TRBV19 and TRBJ2-1; 8 bases align to TRBD2. There are 14 residues in the CDR3. Trimming at V came to 3 bases and at J to 9 bases, leaving 7 bases not matched to a gene. Germline values: CDR1 LNHDA, CDR2 SQIVND (reference sequence). The CDR3 sequence: CASSISGLVSEQFF. The DNA of the CDR3 is TGTGCCAGTAGTATCTCGGGACTAGTCAGTGAGCAGTTCTTC.

The rearrangement joins TRBV6-2 or TRBV6-3 to TRBJ1-5; D is undetermined. The germline V gene encodes CDR1 MNHEY and CDR2 SVGEGT. The CDR3 totals 15 residues. V was shortened by 4 bases and J by 0 bases, with 10 bases between the two germline ends. Written as DNA, the CDR3 is TGTGCCAGCAGTTCTGCAGAATATAGCAATCAGCCCCAGCATTTT. It is translated as CASSSAEYSNQPQHF.

The rearrangement joins TRBV7-9 to TRBJ2-7, with a weak D call TRBD1 (5 bases). The CDR3 sequence is 14 residues long. The V gene's germline CDR1 is SEHNR and CDR2 FQNEAQ (reference sequence). Deletions cut 1 base from V and 3 bases from J, with 10 bases between. The CDR3, as DNA: TGTGCCAGCAGCTTAGGGCAGGGTGGCTACGAGCAGTACTTC. It encodes CASSLGQGGYEQYF.

This chain joins TRBV11-3 and TRBJ1-5; TRBD1 is a possible D gene (5 bases). V was pared by 5 bases and J by 6 bases, with 17 bases between. CDR1 is SGHNT and CDR2 is YENEEA in the germline V gene. CDR3 length: 15 residues. CDR3 sequence reads: CASSKSQGVAQPQHF. The CDR3 DNA sequence: TGTGCCAGCAGCAAAAGTCAGGGAGTGGCTCAGCCCCAGCATTTT.

The chain has TRBV29-1 and TRBJ2-1; no clear D gene. Trimming removed 2 bases from V and 0 bases from J, with 5 bases in between. Germline values: CDR1 SQVTM, CDR2 ANQGSEA. The CDR3 is 13 amino acids. CDR3 sequence (DNA): TGCAGCGTTGAAAGGAGCTCCTACAATGAGCAGTTCTTC. It encodes CSVERSSYNEQFF.

The V gene is TRBV5-6, the J gene TRBJ1-2, with D possibly matching TRBD1 (5 bases). CDR3 size: 14 residues. Per the germline V gene, CDR1 is SGHDT and CDR2 is YYEEEE. V was cut by 2 bases and J by 6 bases, with 14 bases left in between. CDR3 nucleotides: TGTGCCAGCAGCTTTAGGGGTGTTAGTCATGGCTACACCTTC. This codes for CASSFRGVSHGYTF.

The CDR3 protein is CAWTAQGYEQYF. In DNA, the CDR3 is TGTGCCTGGACCGCACAGGGCTACGAGCAGTACTTC. This chain joins TRBV30 and TRBJ2-7; a possible D gene is TRBD1 (6 bases). Germline-derived CDR1 and CDR2 are GTSNPN and SVGIG (reference sequence). The CDR3 sequence is 12 residues long. V shed 4 bases and J shed 3 bases, with 10 bases lying between them.

J is TRBJ2-3 and V is TRBV7-8; a possible D gene is TRBD2 (6 bases). V lost 5 bases, J lost 3 bases, and 18 bases lay in between. CDR1 and CDR2 from the germline V gene are SGHVS and FQNEAQ. This CDR3 region has 16 residues. The DNA for the CDR3 is TGTGCCAGCAGCCCCCTCACCGGGAGATCGACAGATACGCAGTATTTT. It encodes CASSPLTGRSTDTQYF.

The chain has TRBV6-2 or TRBV6-3 and TRBJ2-7; D remains unclear. The V gene lost 6 bases and the J gene lost 3 bases, with 12 bases spanning the gap. The CDR3 loop spans 13 amino acids. In germline, CDR1 is MNHEY, CDR2 SVGEGT. The CDR3 spells CASSPLRLYEQYF. The CDR3 nucleotides are TGTGCCAGCAGCCCGTTGCGGCTCTACGAGCAGTACTTC.

This chain joins TRBV7-8 and TRBJ1-1; D is ambiguous. The CDR3 consists of 15 residues. The V gene lost 1 base and the J gene lost 0 bases, with 9 bases spanning the gap. Germline CDR1 reads SGHVS; CDR2 reads FQNEAQ. The CDR3 DNA follows: TGTGCCAGCAGCTTAGGTAGGGTTGTGAACACTGAAGCTTTCTTT. Amino acid sequence: CASSLGRVVNTEAFF.

The J gene is TRBJ2-1, the V gene TRBV28; D perhaps matches TRBD1 (6 bases). The CDR3 has 15 amino acids. Germline V gene data show CDR1 as MDHEN and CDR2 as SYDVKM. The V end was cut by 3 bases, the J end by 3 bases, with 12 bases between. The CDR3 reads CASSFRGVGYNEQFF. CDR3 nucleotide sequence: TGTGCCAGCAGTTTCAGGGGCGTCGGCTACAATGAGCAGTTCTTC.

V and J are TRBV11-2 and TRBJ1-3; D call uncertain. The CDR3 has 14 residues. Trimming cost V 5 bases and J 0 bases, with 8 bases left between them. In germline, CDR1 is SGHAT, CDR2 FQNNGV. The CDR3 bases are TGTGCCAGCAGCCCCCGGTTCTCTGGAAACACCATATATTTT. This codes for CASSPRFSGNTIYF.

The chain links TRBV2 to TRBJ2-1; D might be TRBD2 (6 bases). The germline CDR1 and CDR2 sequences are SNHLY and FYNNEI. CDR3 length: 14 amino acids. Trimming stripped 5 bases from V and 7 bases from J, with 15 bases between. CDR3 sequence (DNA): TGTGCCAGCAGTCTCCGGGGGACCGGGAATGAGCAGTTCTTC. Translation: CASSLRGTGNEQFF.

This rearrangement joins TRBV19 to TRBJ1-3, with unresolved D. CDR3 size: 15 residues. V shed 3 bases and J shed 0 bases, with 9 bases lying between them. The V gene's germline CDR1 is LNHDA and CDR2 SQIVND (reference sequence). This chain's CDR3 is CASSITIYSGNTIYF. The CDR3 DNA sequence: TGTGCCAGTAGTATCACCATTTACTCTGGAAACACCATATATTTT.

This chain joins TRBV4-1 and TRBJ1-2; D is perhaps TRBD1 (5 bases). V was cut by 0 bases and J by 4 bases, with 15 bases left in between. Per the germline V gene, CDR1 is MGHRA and CDR2 is YSYEKL. This CDR3 comprises 16 residues. In DNA, the CDR3 is TGCGCCAGCAGCCAAGATTTGGAAAGGGGTATCTATGGCTACACCTTC. This encodes CASSQDLERGIYGYTF.

Regarding this clone: A much larger clone lies one base from this, so it may be a read error. The chain couples TRBV2 to TRBJ2-2; a possible D gene is TRBD2 (6 bases). V was trimmed by 3 bases and J by 4 bases, leaving 6 bases between them. Germline V gene data show CDR1 as SNHLY and CDR2 as FYNNEI. The CDR3 loop spans 13 amino acids. The CDR3 loop reads CASSDGGTGELFF. CDR3 nucleotides: TGTGCCAGCAGTGACGGGGGCACCGGGGAGCTGTTTTTT.

The V gene is TRBV3-1 (or the pseudogene TRBV3-2), the J gene TRBJ1-5; D is unclear. Germline V gene lookup returns CDR1 LGHDT and CDR2 YNNKEL (reference sequence). The V end lost 0 bases, the J end lost 2 bases, and 5 bases lay between the germline ends. CDR3 size: 14 residues. The CDR3 is CASSQDCGNQPQHF. Written as DNA, the CDR3 is TGTGCCAGCAGCCAAGATTGTGGCAATCAGCCCCAGCATTTT.

This clone was picked up a small number of times. Other DNA sequences from this sample encode an identical CDR3 as well. The rearrangement links TRBV4-1 to TRBJ2-7; possibly TRBD1 for D (5 bases). The CDR3 consists of 13 residues. CDR1 and CDR2 from the germline V gene are MGHRA and YSYEKL. V dropped 2 bases and J dropped 4 bases, with 9 bases sitting between them. The CDR3 here is CASSQIQGYEQYF. CDR3 DNA: TGCGCCAGCAGCCAAATCCAGGGTTACGAGCAGTACTTC.

The chain links TRBV7-8 to TRBJ2-2; D is ambiguous. Deletions cut 1 base from V and 6 bases from J, with 9 bases between. The CDR3 is 14 residues long. Germline V gene lookup returns CDR1 SGHVS and CDR2 FQNEAQ. The CDR3 spells CASSLEGIAGELFF. The CDR3 nucleotides read TGTGCCAGCAGCTTAGAGGGAATCGCCGGGGAGCTGTTTTTT. The variable domain in full, with the rest retrieved from reference TRBV7-8 and TRBJ2-2, is GAGVSQSPRYKVAKRGQDVALRCDPISGHVSLFWYQQALGQGPEFLTYFQNEAQLDKSGLPSDRFFAERPEGSVSTLKIQRTQQEDSAVYLCASSLEGIAGELFFGEGSRLTVL.

This clone has a single count. The chain employs TRBV28 and TRBJ1-1; D is unresolved. Trimming pared 8 bases from V and 1 base from J, leaving 14 bases between. Germline CDR1 MDHEN, CDR2 SYDVKM. This CDR3 has 14 amino acids. The CDR3 loop reads CASELAGWNTEAFF. The CDR3 DNA follows: TGTGCCAGCGAATTGGCAGGCTGGAACACTGAAGCTTTCTTT.

The chain recombines TRBV19 with TRBJ1-1; tentatively, D is TRBD1 (5 bases). With 2 bases removed from V and 4 bases from J, the gap between germline ends came to 23 bases. The CDR3 runs to 18 residues. Per germline, CDR1 LNHDA and CDR2 SQIVND (reference sequence). CDR3 sequence: CASSIRRGGRAGFTEAFF. The CDR3 region has the DNA TGTGCCAGTAGTATAAGACGTGGGGGAAGGGCGGGGTTCACTGAAGCTTTCTTT. Together with reference TRBV19 and TRBJ1-1, the CDR3 gives the full variable domain: DGGITQSPKYLFRKEGQNVTLSCEQNLNHDAMYWYRQDPGQGLRLIYYSQIVNDFQKGDIAEGYSVSREKKESFPLTVTSAQKNPTAFYLCASSIRRGGRAGFTEAFFGQGTRLTVV.

The genes are TRBV27 and TRBJ2-7, with D perhaps being TRBD1 or TRBD2 (6 bases each). Germline V lookup: CDR1 MNHEY, CDR2 SMNVEV (reference sequence). Trimming cost V 2 bases and J 0 bases, with 11 bases left between them. The CDR3 has 15 residues. Here the CDR3 reads CASSLRGESSYEQYF. CDR3 in DNA: TGTGCCAGCAGTTTAAGGGGGGAGAGCTCCTACGAGCAGTACTTC.

The genes are TRBV9 and TRBJ1-5; 8 bases align to TRBD1. This CDR3 is built from 15 residues. J lost 7 bases, V lost 0 bases, and 6 bases had no gene match. Germline V CDR1 and CDR2: SGDLS, YYNGEE. The CDR3 spells CASSVDGQGKQPQHF. DNA for the CDR3: TGTGCCAGCAGCGTAGACGGACAGGGAAAACAGCCCCAGCATTTT.

This chain connects TRBV6-5 to TRBJ2-1, with TRBD2 matching 11 bases. This CDR3 contains 14 residues. J was trimmed by 4 bases and V by 11 bases; bases with no gene match: 7. Germline-derived CDR1 and CDR2 are MNHEY and SVGAGI. CDR3 sequence: CAVTGTSGYNEQFF. The CDR3 DNA follows: TGTGCCGTCACCGGGACTAGCGGTTACAATGAGCAGTTCTTC.

This clone came up once. The chain is built from TRBV28 and TRBJ1-2; D remains ambiguous. From germline, CDR1 is MDHEN and CDR2 SYDVKM. The CDR3 runs 13 residues. V was clipped by 2 bases and J by 4 bases, with 8 bases between them. The CDR3 loop is CASSLVGGYGYTF. DNA for the CDR3: TGTGCCAGCAGTTTAGTTGGTGGCTATGGCTACACCTTC.